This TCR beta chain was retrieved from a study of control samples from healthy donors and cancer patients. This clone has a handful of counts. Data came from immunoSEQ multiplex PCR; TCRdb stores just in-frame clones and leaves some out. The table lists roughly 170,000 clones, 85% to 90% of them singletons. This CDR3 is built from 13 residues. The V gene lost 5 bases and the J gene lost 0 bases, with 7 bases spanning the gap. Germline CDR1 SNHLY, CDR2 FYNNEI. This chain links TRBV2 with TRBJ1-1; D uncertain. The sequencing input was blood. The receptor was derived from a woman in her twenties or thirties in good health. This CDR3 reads CASSTIMNTEAFF. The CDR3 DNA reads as TGTGCCAGCAGTACGATCATGAACACTGAAGCTTTCTTT.